These 14 T cell receptor beta chains share one sample of origin, sequenced in a study of blood T cell repertoires in COVID-19. The data were produced by immunoSEQ multiplex PCR, yet TCRdb's version contains in-frame clones alone and is incomplete. Of about 260,000 clones detected, roughly 86% appear once; the ten largest clones hold around 9%. Sequenced sample: peripheral blood. These receptors came from a middle-aged man with active or convalescent COVID-19.

The rearrangement joins TRBV7-2 to TRBJ2-7, with unresolved D. Germline loops: CDR1 SGHTA, CDR2 FQGNSA. Between the trimmed V and J ends, which lost 5 bases and 0 bases, there was a span of 11 bases. The CDR3 is 14 residues long. CDR3 nucleotides: TGTGCCAGCAGCCTCGACTTTAGCTCCTACGAGCAGTACTTC. It yields the protein CASSLDFSSYEQYF. Together with reference TRBV7-2 and TRBJ2-7, the CDR3 gives the full variable domain: GAGVSQSPSNKVTEKGKDVELRCDPISGHTALYWYRQSLGQGLEFLIYFQGNSAPDKSGLPSDRFSAERTGGSVSTLTIQRTQQEDSAVYLCASSLDFSSYEQYFGPGTRLTVT.

The chain carries TRBV19 and TRBJ2-5; D is possibly TRBD2 (5 bases). This CDR3 spans 14 amino acids. Germline CDR1 is LNHDA and CDR2 is SQIVND (reference sequence). V gave up 2 bases and J gave up 10 bases, with 17 bases separating them. DNA of the CDR3: TGTGCCAGTAGTATACCCGGTTGGCTAGAGGGCCAGTACTTC. It yields the protein CASSIPGWLEGQYF.

The chain joins TRBV5-1 to TRBJ1-4, with TRBD1 matching 7 bases. Looked up from germline, CDR1 is SGHRS and CDR2 is YFSETQ. CDR3 length equals 17 residues. The V gene end was trimmed by 0 bases and the J gene end by 0 bases; junction bases not matched to a gene: 5. In nucleotides, the CDR3 is TGCGCCAGCAGCTTGGGAGGGGGCGTAGCAACTAATGAAAAACTGTTTTTT. Its translation is CASSLGGGVATNEKLFF.

Here the CDR3 reads CASSQGSSGRAVGEQFF. As DNA, the CDR3 is TGTGCCAGCAGCCAAGGGTCTAGCGGGAGGGCCGTTGGCGAGCAGTTCTTC. The chain couples TRBV4-2 to TRBJ2-1, with 12 bases that match TRBD2. The CDR3 spans 17 residues. Trimming removed 1 base from V and 10 bases from J; junction bases left unmatched: 11. CDR1 is LGHNA, CDR2 YNFKEQ, per germline.

This chain links TRBV6-5 with TRBJ2-1, with 8 bases matching TRBD1. The CDR3 length is 13 residues. The V segment lost 4 bases and the J segment 10 bases; nucleotides outside the gene matches: 6. The V gene's germline CDR1 is MNHEY and CDR2 SVGAGI. CDR3 loop: CASSSRGQGEQFF. Written as DNA, the CDR3 is TGTGCCAGCAGTTCCAGGGGGCAGGGGGAGCAGTTCTTC.

V gene TRBV10-3 combines with J gene TRBJ2-1; 8 bases map to TRBD2. After removal of 5 bases from V and 9 bases from J, the junction contained 9 bases not matched to a gene. There are 14 residues in the CDR3. Per the germline V gene, CDR1 is ENHRY and CDR2 is SYGVKD. CDR3 loop: CAISLAGGSSEQFF. CDR3 nucleotides: TGTGCCATCAGTCTCGCGGGAGGATCGAGTGAGCAGTTCTTC.

The V and J genes are TRBV4-1 and TRBJ2-3; 10 bases align to TRBD1. Germline V gene lookup returns CDR1 MGHRA and CDR2 YSYEKL. The CDR3 spans 20 residues. Unmatched junction bases numbered 17, after V lost 0 bases and J lost 5 bases. This chain's CDR3 is CASSQEGPATGQGMIDTQYF. CDR3 DNA: TGCGCCAGCAGCCAAGAGGGCCCTGCCACGGGACAGGGGATGATAGATACGCAGTATTTT.

This chain joins TRBV14 and TRBJ1-2, with TRBD1 as a possible D gene (5 bases). The CDR3 is 15 amino acids. Germline V gene sequence: CDR1 SGHDN, CDR2 FVKESK. The V and J ends lost 1 base and 4 bases respectively, with 13 bases between them. DNA of the CDR3: TGTGCCAGCAGCCAAGGGGCCGGGAGGGGCTATGGCTACACCTTC. This encodes CASSQGAGRGYGYTF.

This sequence joins TRBV7-2 and TRBJ1-2; maybe TRBD1 (5 bases). Germline-derived CDR1 and CDR2 are SGHTA and FQGNSA. This CDR3 region has 16 residues. Trimming cost V 0 bases and J 3 bases, with 14 bases left between them. The CDR3 coding sequence is TGTGCCAGCAGCTTAGCTGGGAGGGGCCGGGACTATGGCTACACCTTC. Encoded protein: CASSLAGRGRDYGYTF.

V and J are TRBV19 and TRBJ2-7; 12 bases are shared with TRBD2. J was trimmed by 11 bases and V by 3 bases; bases with no gene match: 5. The germline gives CDR1 LNHDA, CDR2 SQIVND (reference sequence). The CDR3 loop spans 13 amino acids. The CDR3 nucleotides are TGTGCCAGTAGTATCCCCACTAGCGGGAGGAAGTACTTC. Residues: CASSIPTSGRKYF.

The gene calls are TRBV9 and TRBJ1-2; D unclear. The CDR3 covers 16 residues. V was cut by 0 bases and J by 0 bases, with 12 bases left in between. CDR1 and CDR2 (germline): SGDLS, YYNGEE. The CDR3 loop reads CASSVAPDGANYGYTF. The CDR3 DNA reads as TGTGCCAGCAGCGTAGCCCCCGACGGAGCTAACTATGGCTACACCTTC.

The V call is TRBV29-1, the J call TRBJ2-3; perhaps TRBD2 as D (7 bases). The CDR3 consists of 14 residues. Germline V lookup: CDR1 SQVTM, CDR2 ANQGSEA. V lost 1 base to trimming and J lost 4 bases, with 12 bases between them. The CDR3 loop reads CSVEVQGRADTQYF. CDR3 coding DNA: TGCAGCGTTGAAGTCCAGGGGAGGGCAGATACGCAGTATTTT.

The gene calls are TRBV2 and TRBJ1-5; 12 bases are shared with TRBD1. With 6 bases clipped from V and 6 bases from J, the junction kept 3 bases outside the gene matches. The CDR3 loop spans 14 amino acids. CDR1 and CDR2 from the germline V gene are SNHLY and FYNNEI. The CDR3 DNA sequence: TGTGCCAGCAGCGGGACAGGGGGCTTTCAGCCCCAGCATTTT. This gives the protein CASSGTGGFQPQHF.

The rearrangement joins TRBV7-8 to TRBJ1-1; maybe TRBD1 (5 bases). The length of the CDR3 is 14 residues. The V gene's germline CDR1 is SGHVS and CDR2 FQNEAQ. Trimming shortened V by 3 bases and J by 4 bases, and 12 bases separated the two germline ends. CDR3 sequence reads: CASSFGGFSTEAFF. The CDR3 DNA reads as TGTGCCAGCAGCTTCGGGGGGTTCAGCACTGAAGCTTTCTTT.